What follows is one TCR beta chain and its context. Trimming took off 8 bases at V and 0 bases at J, with 11 bases between the two ends. The germline CDR1 and CDR2 sequences are LGHDT and YNNKEL (reference sequence). This CDR3 region has 15 residues. Donors were grouped by their self-reported clinical history. Clones were sequenced by immunoSEQ multiplex PCR, and TCRdb holds only the in-frame ones, with some missing. There are 250,000 or so clones in the sample; approximately 89% occur only once, and around 3% lies in the top ten. This specimen belongs to a study of blood T cell repertoires in COVID-19. Study summary: Whether acute or convalescent, the COVID-19 samples came from the United States, Italy and Spain.

The sequence was obtained from a middle-aged woman who had been exposed to COVID-19. The chain has TRBV3-1 (or the pseudogene TRBV3-2) and TRBJ1-6, with D perhaps TRBD1 (5 bases). Sequenced input: PBMCs or T cells enriched from blood (not recorded which). CDR3 amino acids: CASRMGGSYNSPLHF. CDR3 coding DNA: TGTGCCAGCCGAATGGGGGGCTCCTATAATTCACCCCTCCACTTT.